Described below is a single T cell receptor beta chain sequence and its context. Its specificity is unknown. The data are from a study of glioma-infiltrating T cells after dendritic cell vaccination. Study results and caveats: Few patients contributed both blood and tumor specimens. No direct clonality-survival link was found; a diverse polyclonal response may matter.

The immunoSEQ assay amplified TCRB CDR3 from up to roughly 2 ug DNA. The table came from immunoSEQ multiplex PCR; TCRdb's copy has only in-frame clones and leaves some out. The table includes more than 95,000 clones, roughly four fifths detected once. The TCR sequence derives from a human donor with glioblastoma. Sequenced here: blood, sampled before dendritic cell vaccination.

The CDR3 sequence: CASSLAPSSMNTEAFF. As DNA, the CDR3 is TGCGCCAGCAGCTTGGCCCCTAGTAGTATGAACACTGAAGCTTTCTTT. This chain connects TRBV5-1 to TRBJ1-1; D uncertain. The V end was cut by 0 bases, the J end by 0 bases, with 12 bases between. CDR1 is SGHRS, CDR2 YFSETQ, per germline. The CDR3 runs 16 residues.